This T cell receptor (beta chain) emerged from a study of cytotoxic CD8 clonotypes in ibrutinib-treated CLL. Study findings and constraints: Against age-matched healthy donors, baseline clonality ran higher and tracked circulating CD8+ T-cell counts. Elevated clonality accompanied ibrutinib response, with a return toward baseline values at progression.

Data came from immunoSEQ multiplex PCR; TCRdb stores just in-frame clones and leaves some out. The sample holds about 6,700 clones, around 70% seen once. This clone has only a few counts. Antigen: not known. The specimen was PBMCs, collected before ibrutinib treatment. This clonotype was obtained from a human donor with chronic lymphocytic leukemia.

The DNA of the CDR3 is TGCGCCAGCAGCCAAGTCAGATCGGGGGACACTGAAGCTTTCTTT. Its translation: CASSQVRSGDTEAFF. The rearrangement joins TRBV4-1 to TRBJ1-1; a weak D match, TRBD1 (5 bases). The CDR3 extends over 15 amino acids. Germline loops: CDR1 MGHRA, CDR2 YSYEKL. The V end was cut by 1 base, the J end by 3 bases, with 12 bases between.